This T cell receptor beta chain is from a study of blood T cell repertoires in COVID-19. Across the whole study: Sites in the United States, Italy and Spain provided acute and convalescent COVID-19 samples.

Cohort assignment relied on participant-reported clinical history. From germline, CDR1 is MNHNY and CDR2 SVGAGI (reference sequence). The V end was cut by 2 bases, the J end by 1 base, with 10 bases between. The CDR3 sequence is 15 residues long. Here immunoSEQ multiplex PCR was the method, and the copy in TCRdb shows in-frame clones only, minus some. The sample lists some 140,000 clones, roughly 84% seen once, with about 5.5% in the top ten. Sequenced material: PBMCs or T cells enriched from blood (not recorded which). The chain carries TRBV6-6 and TRBJ2-3, with D perhaps TRBD1 (5 bases). The receptor's source is a middle-aged man with acute COVID-19. The CDR3: CASSYRQGGTDTQYF. The CDR3 DNA reads TGTGCCAGCAGTTACCGGCAGGGCGGCACAGATACGCAGTATTTT.